This T cell receptor (beta chain) was retrieved from a study of T cells in Graves' hyperthyroidism and ophthalmopathy. Notes on the study in general: The model foresaw ophthalmopathy a median roughly 6.5 months prior to onset. Blood samples included most of the expanded thyroid clonotypes exceeding 0.001. Through a model of 13 V-J features, ophthalmopathy was separated from stable hyperthyroidism.

Amplified TCR beta CDR3 regions derived from RNA transcripts. The study used the HTBI primer set for a first-round RT-PCR of the TCR CDR3. TCRdb fed the multiplex PCR reads into MiXCR, producing one record per CDR3 protein. The sample consists of around 500,000 distinct CDR3 sequences, approximately 15% of them appearing once. This clonotype was counted at least ten times. The antigen remains undetermined. Sequencing was done on a sample of blood. The receptor's source is a woman aged 18-30 years with Graves' hyperthyroidism.

The CDR3, as DNA: TGCAGTGCTAGAGATTCGGCCAGGACTAGCGGGAGTATGGGGGGCGGGGAGCTGTTTTTT. Its translation is CSARDSARTSGSMGGGELFF. The chain is built from TRBV20-1 and TRBJ2-2; the match to TRBD2 covers 13 bases. J was trimmed by 7 bases and V by 0 bases; bases with no gene match: 17. This CDR3 has 20 residues. The germline V gene encodes CDR1 DFQATT and CDR2 SNEGSKA (reference sequence).